Shown below are 6 T cell receptor beta chains from a single sample sequenced in a study of T cell repertoires in cytomegalovirus infection. TCRdb reanalysed the reads using MiXCR and keeps one entry per CDR3 protein. The sample carries over 150,000 distinct CDR3 sequences, 15% to 20% recorded once. Source material: CD8+ T cells from PBMCs. The receptors come from a human donor in good health (CMV status not recorded). Some clones in this sample may be carry-over from other donors' samples.

The chain links TRBV12-3 or TRBV12-4 to TRBJ1-1; TRBD1 matches 11 bases. With V trimmed by 6 bases and J by 6 bases, 12 bases remained unmatched. The CDR3 covers 16 residues. Here the CDR3 reads CASSLSGDRGTPEAFF. CDR3 bases: TGTGCCAGCAGCCTTAGCGGGGACAGGGGGACCCCTGAAGCTTTCTTT.

This clonotype has ten or more counts. J is TRBJ1-1 and V is TRBV7-2; 7 bases match TRBD1. CDR1 is SGHTA and CDR2 is FQGNSA in the germline V gene. J gave up 1 base and V 0 bases, and 2 bases lay outside the gene matches. The CDR3 extends over 15 amino acids. CDR3 sequence: CASSLAGTANTEAFF. The CDR3, as DNA: TGTGCCAGCAGCTTAGCGGGGACAGCGAACACTGAAGCTTTCTTT.

The chain has TRBV7-2 and TRBJ2-1; 10 nucleotides agree with TRBD1. The germline V gene encodes CDR1 SGHTA and CDR2 FQGNSA. V gave up 10 bases and J gave up 0 bases; unmatched junction bases: 9. This CDR3 has 16 amino acids. The CDR3 sequence: CATRGQGSISYNEQFF. DNA of the CDR3: TGTGCCACCAGGGGACAGGGGTCCATCTCCTACAATGAGCAGTTCTTC.

This clonotype was found a few times. The chain links TRBV11-2 to TRBJ2-4; no reliable D call. This CDR3 region has 12 residues. V was shortened by 7 bases and J by 16 bases, with 20 bases between the two germline ends. Germline CDR1 is SGHAT and CDR2 is FQNNGV. The CDR3 here is CASTGLGPLYYF. The CDR3 coding sequence is TGTGCCAGCACTGGGTTAGGGCCCTTATATTACTTC.

This clonotype was seen a few times. The J gene is TRBJ1-1, the V gene TRBV28; D is perhaps TRBD1 (6 bases). From germline, CDR1 is MDHEN and CDR2 SYDVKM. The CDR3 totals 13 residues. V lost 8 bases to trimming and J lost 5 bases, with 15 bases between them. The CDR3 spells CASGPQGLTEAFF. As DNA, the CDR3 is TGTGCCAGCGGCCCACAGGGATTAACTGAAGCTTTCTTT.

The gene calls are TRBV5-6 and TRBJ1-1; TRBD1 might be the D (5 bases). Germline V gene lookup returns CDR1 SGHDT and CDR2 YYEEEE. The length of the CDR3 is 13 residues. The V gene lost 5 bases and the J gene lost 1 base, with 9 bases spanning the gap. This chain's CDR3 is CASRHQGNTEAFF. In DNA, the CDR3 is TGTGCCAGCAGGCACCAGGGGAACACTGAAGCTTTCTTT. Based on the CDR3 plus reference TRBV5-6 and TRBJ1-1, the full variable domain is DAGVTQSPTHLIKTRGQQVTLRCSPKSGHDTVSWYQQALGQGPQFIFQYYEEEERQRGNFPDRFSGHQFPNYSSELNVNALLLGDSALYLCASRHQGNTEAFFGQGTRLTVV.